What follows are 29 T cell receptor beta chains derived from one specimen sequenced in a study of T cell responses to AZD1222 COVID-19 vaccine. Repertoires were generated with immunoSEQ multiplex PCR, while TCRdb's copy carries only in-frame clones and drops some. The top ten hold 0.9% to 1.2% of the sample, which has about 130,000 clones, roughly 93% seen once. This specimen consisted of peripheral blood, obtained 28 days after the second AZD1222 dose. The receptors shown here come from an adult who received the AZD1222 COVID-19 vaccine.

The rearrangement joins TRBV28 to TRBJ2-7; TRBD1 matches 10 bases. Germline CDR1 MDHEN, CDR2 SYDVKM. The CDR3 sequence is 16 residues long. Unmatched junction bases numbered 6, after V lost 3 bases and J lost 1 base. This chain's CDR3 is CASSLPRTGGSYEQYF. The CDR3 coding sequence is TGTGCCAGCAGTTTGCCCCGGACAGGGGGTTCCTACGAGCAGTACTTC.

V is TRBV30 and J is TRBJ2-2; possible D gene TRBD2, 5 bases. Trimming pared 5 bases from V and 4 bases from J, leaving 11 bases between. CDR1 GTSNPN and CDR2 SVGIG come from the germline V gene (reference sequence). This CDR3 has 13 amino acids. The DNA of the CDR3 is TGTGCCTGGGGCCTTACTAGCACCGGGGAGCTGTTTTTT. Amino acids: CAWGLTSTGELFF.

V gene TRBV18 combines with J gene TRBJ2-7; 10 nucleotides line up with TRBD1. Per germline, CDR1 KGHSH and CDR2 LQKENI. CDR3 length equals 14 residues. V was pared by 5 bases and J by 6 bases, with 7 bases of the junction left unmatched. CDR3 bases: TGTGCCAGCTCATTTGGACAGGGGGTTGCCGAGCAGTACTTC. Protein sequence: CASSFGQGVAEQYF.

The chain is built from TRBV6-4 and TRBJ2-2, with TRBD2 identical over 8 bases. V gave up 3 bases and J gave up 4 bases; unmatched junction bases: 7. The CDR3 is 16 amino acids. Germline CDR1 is MRHNA and CDR2 is SNTAGT. CDR3 loop: CASSEKAGVGTGELFF. The CDR3 coding sequence is TGTGCCAGCAGTGAAAAAGCGGGAGTGGGCACCGGGGAGCTGTTTTTT.

The chain has TRBV9 and TRBJ1-1; 10 bases are shared with TRBD1. The CDR3 contains 19 residues. Losses at the gene ends were 4 bases for V and 2 bases for J; bases not matched to a gene: 17. CDR1 and CDR2 (germline): SGDLS, YYNGEE. The CDR3 spells CASSSCYRDRGIVNTEAFF. Here the CDR3 DNA reads TGTGCCAGCAGCTCGTGTTACCGGGACAGGGGCATAGTCAACACTGAAGCTTTCTTT.

This sequence joins TRBV28 and TRBJ2-7; the D is unclear. The V gene lost 5 bases and the J gene lost 2 bases, with 7 bases spanning the gap. The CDR3 covers 12 residues. Germline lookup yields CDR1 MDHEN and CDR2 SYDVKM. The CDR3 region has the DNA TGTGCCAGCAGTCACAGTACCTACGAGCAGTACTTC. Residues: CASSHSTYEQYF. Full variable domain (outside the CDR3, taken from reference TRBV28 and TRBJ2-7): DVKVTQSSRYLVKRTGEKVFLECVQDMDHENMFWYRQDPGLGLRLIYFSYDVKMKEKGDIPEGYSVSREKKERFSLILESASTNQTSMYLCASSHSTYEQYFGPGTRLTVT.

The genes are TRBV24-1 and TRBJ2-1; TRBD2 matches at 14 bases. CDR3 length: 16 residues. The germline V gene encodes CDR1 KGHDR and CDR2 SFDVKD. The J segment lost 10 bases and the V segment lost 4 bases, leaving 8 bases of the junction unmatched. The CDR3 is CATSETGLAGGPEQFF. In DNA, the CDR3 is TGTGCCACCAGTGAAACTGGACTAGCGGGAGGACCGGAGCAGTTCTTC.

This clone was recorded once. V is TRBV6-5 and J is TRBJ2-1; perhaps TRBD2 as D (6 bases). This CDR3 has 14 residues. Trimming left V 5 bases short and J 3 bases short, with 11 bases between. CDR1 is MNHEY and CDR2 is SVGAGI in the germline V gene. The CDR3 coding sequence is TGTGCCAGCAGTCTAGCGAGATTCTACAATGAGCAGTTCTTC. Amino acid sequence: CASSLARFYNEQFF.

This chain uses TRBV7-9 with TRBJ1-6; D possibly corresponds to TRBD1 (5 bases). Germline values: CDR1 SEHNR, CDR2 FQNEAQ (reference sequence). This CDR3 is built from 16 residues. Trimming pared 5 bases from V and 5 bases from J, leaving 16 bases between. The CDR3 reads CASSKLGEWDNSPLHF. The CDR3, as DNA: TGTGCCAGCAGCAAACTAGGGGAGTGGGATAATTCACCCCTCCACTTT.

The rearrangement links TRBV29-1 to TRBJ2-7; TRBD1 might be the D (6 bases). V shed 5 bases and J shed 6 bases, with 14 bases lying between them. This CDR3 has 12 residues. Germline CDR1 reads SQVTM; CDR2 reads ANQGSEA. Here the CDR3 reads CSVSGQQGEQYF. The CDR3 DNA follows: TGCAGCGTTTCTGGACAGCAGGGCGAGCAGTACTTC.

This clone showed up just once. The gene calls are TRBV5-6 and TRBJ1-4; the D gene is possibly TRBD1 (5 bases). CDR3 length equals 14 residues. The V end was cut by 4 bases, the J end by 3 bases, with 10 bases between. CDR1 and CDR2 (germline): SGHDT, YYEEEE. The CDR3 region has the DNA TGTGCCAGCAGCAGGGGATATGCTAATGAAAAACTGTTTTTT. As protein: CASSRGYANEKLFF.

The gene calls are TRBV29-1 and TRBJ2-7, with 15 bases aligning to TRBD2. The CDR3 length is 13 residues. Germline lookup yields CDR1 SQVTM and CDR2 ANQGSEA. V shed 4 bases and J 7 bases; nucleotides not matched to a gene: 2. The CDR3 coding sequence is TGCAGCGTTGTCGGACTAGCGGGAGGGGAGCAGTACTTC. It specifies CSVVGLAGGEQYF.

The J gene is TRBJ1-4, the V gene TRBV5-1; D might be TRBD1 (6 bases). V was shortened by 0 bases and J by 8 bases, with 8 bases between the two germline ends. This CDR3 comprises 13 residues. Germline CDR1 SGHRS, CDR2 YFSETQ. The CDR3: CASSLDDREKLFF. For the CDR3, the DNA is TGCGCCAGCAGCTTGGACGACAGGGAAAAACTGTTTTTT.

The gene calls are TRBV4-1 and TRBJ1-1; 7 nucleotides align to TRBD1. V dropped 2 bases and J dropped 6; count of bases not matched to a gene: 9. Germline CDR1 and CDR2: MGHRA and YSYEKL. CDR3 size: 15 residues. The CDR3 protein is CASSQPDRDSAEAFF. The DNA of the CDR3 is TGCGCCAGCAGCCAACCCGACAGGGATTCGGCTGAAGCTTTCTTT.

The rearrangement links TRBV3-1 (or the pseudogene TRBV3-2) to TRBJ1-3; TRBD1 aligns across 11 bases. The CDR3 has 18 residues. Germline trimming cut 2 bases from V and 2 bases from J; bases unmatched to any gene: 8. CDR1 and CDR2 from the germline V gene are LGHDT and YNNKEL (reference sequence). The CDR3 region is CASSQLNGQGAAGNTIYF. The CDR3 DNA is TGTGCCAGCAGCCAACTAAACGGACAGGGGGCCGCTGGAAACACCATATATTTT.

This clone was recorded once. The gene calls are TRBV28 and TRBJ1-1; D uncertain. CDR1 and CDR2 (germline): MDHEN, SYDVKM. V shed 3 bases and J shed 14 bases, with 16 bases lying between them. CDR3 length equals 12 residues. The CDR3 here is CASSLGRTRAFF. The CDR3 nucleotides are TGTGCCAGCAGTTTGGGTCGGACCCGAGCATTCTTT.

CDR3 DNA sequence: TGCGCCAGCAGCCGGGACACAGGGTCAGATACGCAGTATTTT. Its translation is CASSRDTGSDTQYF. The V call is TRBV5-1, the J call TRBJ2-3; D possibly corresponds to TRBD1 (6 bases). The CDR3 sequence is 14 residues long. V was shortened by 4 bases and J by 4 bases, with 13 bases between the two germline ends. The germline V gene encodes CDR1 SGHRS and CDR2 YFSETQ.

The chain has TRBV28 and TRBJ2-3; 10 nucleotides align to TRBD1. This CDR3 has 17 residues. Trimming took 7 bases from V and 5 from J; bases not matched to a gene: 15. Germline V gene lookup returns CDR1 MDHEN and CDR2 SYDVKM. This chain's CDR3 is CASTTPGQGLYGDTQYF. CDR3 in DNA: TGTGCCAGCACGACCCCGGGACAGGGGCTGTATGGAGATACGCAGTATTTT.

The V and J genes are TRBV9 and TRBJ1-1, with D perhaps matching TRBD1 (6 bases). V was cut by 0 bases and J by 0 bases, with 9 bases left in between. Per germline, CDR1 SGDLS and CDR2 YYNGEE. The CDR3 length is 15 residues. The CDR3: CASSVGGAVNTEAFF. Written as DNA, the CDR3 is TGTGCCAGCAGCGTAGGGGGGGCAGTGAACACTGAAGCTTTCTTT.

The gene calls are TRBV2 and TRBJ1-2, with D possibly being TRBD1 (5 bases). Germline V lookup: CDR1 SNHLY, CDR2 FYNNEI. V shed 6 bases and J shed 2 bases, with 13 bases lying between them. The CDR3 contains 14 residues. CDR3 sequence: CASRGPGDNYGYTF. The CDR3 nucleotides read TGTGCCAGCAGAGGACCGGGGGACAACTATGGCTACACCTTC. The complete variable domain, with remaining parts taken from reference TRBV2 and TRBJ1-2, reads EPEVTQTPSHQVTQMGQEVILRCVPISNHLYFYWYRQILGQKVEFLVSFYNNEISEKSEIFDDQFSVERPDGSNFTLKIRSTKLEDSAMYFCASRGPGDNYGYTFGSGTRLTVV.

The chain is built from TRBV30 and TRBJ1-1; D gene ambiguous. The germline V gene has CDR1 GTSNPN and CDR2 SVGIG (reference sequence). Trimming pared 0 bases from V and 3 bases from J, leaving 5 bases between. This CDR3 is built from 12 residues. Here the CDR3 reads CAWSVGDTEAFF. Written as DNA, the CDR3 is TGTGCCTGGAGTGTAGGCGACACTGAAGCTTTCTTT.

The J gene is TRBJ2-2, the V gene TRBV5-1; D remains ambiguous. Trimming took off 0 bases at V and 5 bases at J, with 11 bases between the two ends. The CDR3 spans 15 residues. The germline V gene has CDR1 SGHRS and CDR2 YFSETQ. DNA for the CDR3: TGCGCCAGCAGCTTGGTGGGTCAGACGACCGGGGAGCTGTTTTTT. Its protein product is CASSLVGQTTGELFF.

The rearrangement uses TRBV2 and TRBJ2-1; possible D gene TRBD2, 5 bases. The CDR3 has 12 residues. Trimming stripped 3 bases from V and 6 bases from J, with 6 bases between. Germline V gives CDR1 SNHLY, CDR2 FYNNEI. DNA of the CDR3: TGTGCCAGCAGTGAGAGGGTCAATGAGCAGTTCTTC. It specifies CASSERVNEQFF. Supplemented by reference TRBV2 and TRBJ2-1, the full variable domain reads EPEVTQTPSHQVTQMGQEVILRCVPISNHLYFYWYRQILGQKVEFLVSFYNNEISEKSEIFDDQFSVERPDGSNFTLKIRSTKLEDSAMYFCASSERVNEQFFGPGTRLTVL.

The chain carries TRBV28 and TRBJ1-4; 9 bases are shared with TRBD1. This CDR3 contains 19 residues. V lost 6 bases, J lost 3 bases, and 17 bases stayed unmatched. CDR1 is MDHEN, CDR2 SYDVKM, per germline. As DNA, the CDR3 is TGTGCCAGCAGCCTTTTCGGGGGGACAGGGCCCCTAGCTAATGAAAAACTGTTTTTT. Amino acids: CASSLFGGTGPLANEKLFF.

The chain is built from TRBV5-1 and TRBJ2-7; D remains ambiguous. Trimming pared 1 base from V and 5 bases from J, leaving 16 bases between. The CDR3 loop spans 15 amino acids. The germline V gene has CDR1 SGHRS and CDR2 YFSETQ. The CDR3 bases are TGCGCCAGCAGCTTGACAAGGGAAGTCATTCACGAGCAGTACTTC. Protein: CASSLTREVIHEQYF.

The rearrangement links TRBV19 to TRBJ1-2, with TRBD1 matching over 11 bases. V was clipped by 8 bases and J by 7 bases; unmatched bases: 9. CDR1 is LNHDA, CDR2 SQIVND, per germline (reference sequence). CDR3 length: 14 residues. The DNA of the CDR3 is TGTGCCAGTGAACCGGGACAGGGGGTATTTGGCTACACCTTC. This sequence encodes CASEPGQGVFGYTF.

The CDR3 reads CASSQGRTYEKLFF. DNA for the CDR3: TGTGCCAGCAGCCAAGGCCGGACTTACGAAAAACTGTTTTTT. V usage is TRBV14 and J usage is TRBJ1-4; no reliable D call. V lost 1 base and J lost 8, with 11 bases in between. Germline-derived CDR1 and CDR2 are SGHDN and FVKESK. This CDR3 has 14 amino acids. Filled out from reference TRBV14 and TRBJ1-4, the complete variable domain reads EAGVTQFPSHSVIEKGQTVTLRCDPISGHDNLYWYRRVMGKEIKFLLHFVKESKQDESGMPNNRFLAERTGGTYSTLKVQPAELEDSGVYFCASSQGRTYEKLFFGSGTQLSVL.

This clone has a single count. V gene TRBV18 combines with J gene TRBJ2-2; D is perhaps TRBD2 (5 bases). Germline V gene lookup returns CDR1 KGHSH and CDR2 LQKENI. V was trimmed by 6 bases and J by 3 bases, leaving 23 bases between them. The CDR3 runs 18 residues. The CDR3 loop is CASSAAGLLIRDTGELFF. CDR3 bases: TGTGCCAGCTCCGCTGCCGGACTTTTAATAAGGGACACCGGGGAGCTGTTTTTT.

This chain joins TRBV14 and TRBJ1-1; D gene unclear. Trimming took off 4 bases at V and 0 bases at J, with 6 bases between the two ends. This CDR3 spans 13 amino acids. Germline loops: CDR1 SGHDN, CDR2 FVKESK. The DNA for the CDR3 is TGTGCCAGCAGCCTGCACGTGAACACTGAAGCTTTCTTT. Residues: CASSLHVNTEAFF.